The entry below gives a single T cell receptor beta chain sequence along with its context. What it binds is not known. Germline CDR1 KGHSH, CDR2 LQKENI. The junction had 2 bases not matched to a gene; V was cut back by 0 bases and J by 3 bases. The CDR3 loop spans 15 amino acids. At the Johns Hopkins FTIC core, DNA taken from cultured CD4+ T cells was sequenced by way of the Oncomine TCR Beta short-read assay. TCRdb reprocessed the PCR reads via MiXCR and lists one record per CDR3 protein. The sample carries about 3,200 distinct CDR3 sequences, about four fifths recorded once. Regarding treatment: approximately 9-day PBMC culture with coronavirus spike peptide pools or control peptides (ViraFEST assay). The sample comes from a study of vaccination and CD4 T cells after COVID-19. Whole-study context: Convalescent donors totaled six males and four females, including two who were Hispanic.

The rearrangement links TRBV18 to TRBJ2-1; 7 bases fit TRBD2. The specimen sequenced was CD4+ T cells from blood, cultured in vitro. The source of this sequence is a human donor who had recovered from COVID-19. The CDR3 loop reads CASSPPGGGYNEQFF. The DNA for the CDR3 is TGTGCCAGCTCACCACCCGGCGGGGGCTACAATGAGCAGTTCTTC.